This TCR beta chain came from a study of CD8 T cells in Susac syndrome. Random hexamers were used to reverse transcribe the RNA input (about 0.5 to 1 ug). The authors amplified TCR beta CDR3 across 54 Vbeta and 13 Jbeta using immunoSEQ multiplex PCR. Via MiXCR, TCRdb re-called the immunoSEQ multiplex PCR reads, giving one row per CDR3 protein. The repertoire holds 73,000 or so distinct CDR3 sequences, with roughly 95% as singletons. The CD8+ and CD4+ T cells were isolated magnetically using a negative isolation approach, whereas the TEMRA cells were enriched by FACS. This TCR came from a human donor with multiple sclerosis. Source material: CD8+ T cells from PBMCs.

This chain's CDR3 is CASSAGTGDNEQFF. Here the CDR3 DNA reads TGTGCCAGTAGCGCCGGGACAGGGGACAATGAGCAGTTCTTC. The chain employs TRBV19 and TRBJ2-1; TRBD1 agrees at 10 bases. Trimming cost V 6 bases and J 5 bases; bases outside gene matches: 4. The CDR3 length is 14 residues. CDR1 is LNHDA, CDR2 SQIVND, per germline (reference sequence).